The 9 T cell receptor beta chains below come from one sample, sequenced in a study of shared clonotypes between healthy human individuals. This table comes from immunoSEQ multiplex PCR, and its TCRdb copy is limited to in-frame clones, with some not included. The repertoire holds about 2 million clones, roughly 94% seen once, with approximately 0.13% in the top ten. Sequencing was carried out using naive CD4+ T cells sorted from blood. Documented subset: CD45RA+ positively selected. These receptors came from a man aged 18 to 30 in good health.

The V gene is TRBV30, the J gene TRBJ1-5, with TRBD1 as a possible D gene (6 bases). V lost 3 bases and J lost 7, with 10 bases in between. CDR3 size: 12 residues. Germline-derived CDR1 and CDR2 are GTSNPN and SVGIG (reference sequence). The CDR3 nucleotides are TGTGCCTGGAGACAGGGAATGCAGCCCCAGCATTTT. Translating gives CAWRQGMQPQHF.

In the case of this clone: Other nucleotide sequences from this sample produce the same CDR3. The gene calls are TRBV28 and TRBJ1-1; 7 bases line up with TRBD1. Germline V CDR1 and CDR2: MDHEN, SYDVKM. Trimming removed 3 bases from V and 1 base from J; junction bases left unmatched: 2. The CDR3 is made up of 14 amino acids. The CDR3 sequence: CASSLGTANTEAFF. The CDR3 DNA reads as TGTGCCAGCAGTTTGGGGACAGCGAACACTGAAGCTTTCTTT.

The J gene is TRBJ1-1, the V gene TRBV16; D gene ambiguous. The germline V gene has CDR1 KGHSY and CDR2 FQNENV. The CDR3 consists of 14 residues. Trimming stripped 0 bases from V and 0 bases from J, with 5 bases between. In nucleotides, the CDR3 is TGTGCCAGCAGCCAATCGGCCGTGAACACTGAAGCTTTCTTT. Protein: CASSQSAVNTEAFF.

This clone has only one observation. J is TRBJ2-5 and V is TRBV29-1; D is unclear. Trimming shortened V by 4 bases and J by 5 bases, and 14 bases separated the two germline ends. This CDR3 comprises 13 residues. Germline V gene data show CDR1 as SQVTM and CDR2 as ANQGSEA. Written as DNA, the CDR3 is TGCAGCGTTGCGTCGGTCTTGGGGGAGACCCAGTACTTC. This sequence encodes CSVASVLGETQYF.

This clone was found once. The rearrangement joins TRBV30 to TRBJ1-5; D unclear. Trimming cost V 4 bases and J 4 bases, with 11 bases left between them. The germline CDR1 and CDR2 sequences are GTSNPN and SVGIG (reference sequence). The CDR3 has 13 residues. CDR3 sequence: CAWTGNGNQPQHF. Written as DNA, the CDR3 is TGTGCCTGGACAGGTAATGGTAATCAGCCCCAGCATTTT. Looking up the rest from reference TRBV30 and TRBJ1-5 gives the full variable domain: SQTIHQWPATLVQPVGSPLSLECTVEGTSNPNLYWYRQAAGRGLQLLFYSVGIGQISSEVPQNLSASRPQDRQFILSSKKLLLSDSGFYLCAWTGNGNQPQHFGDGTRLSIL.

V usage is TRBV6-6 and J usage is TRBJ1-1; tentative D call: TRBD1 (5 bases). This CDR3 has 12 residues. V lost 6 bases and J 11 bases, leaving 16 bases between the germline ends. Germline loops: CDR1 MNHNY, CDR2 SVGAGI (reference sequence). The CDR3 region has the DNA TGTGCCAGCAGCCCAGAGGGGAGGCCGGCTTTCTTT. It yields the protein CASSPEGRPAFF.

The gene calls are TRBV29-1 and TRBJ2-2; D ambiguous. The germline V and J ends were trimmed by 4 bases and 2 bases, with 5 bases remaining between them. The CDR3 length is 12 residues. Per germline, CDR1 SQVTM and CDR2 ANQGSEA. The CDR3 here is CSVAGNTGELFF. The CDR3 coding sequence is TGCAGCGTTGCGGGTAACACCGGGGAGCTGTTTTTT.

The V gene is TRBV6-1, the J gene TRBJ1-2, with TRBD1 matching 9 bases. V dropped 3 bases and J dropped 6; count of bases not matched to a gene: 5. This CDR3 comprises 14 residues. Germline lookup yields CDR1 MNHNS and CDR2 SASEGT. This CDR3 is CASSDRDREDGYTF. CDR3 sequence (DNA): TGTGCCAGCAGTGACCGGGACAGGGAGGATGGCTACACCTTC.

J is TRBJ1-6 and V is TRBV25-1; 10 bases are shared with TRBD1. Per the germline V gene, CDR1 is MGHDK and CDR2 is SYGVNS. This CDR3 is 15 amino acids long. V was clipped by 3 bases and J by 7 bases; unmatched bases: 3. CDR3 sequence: CASSDTGQGNSPLHF. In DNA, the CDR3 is TGTGCCAGCAGTGATACGGGACAGGGGAATTCACCCCTCCACTTT.